Listed below are T cell receptor beta chains from one sample, sequenced in a study of molecular identifiers for immune sequencing clone quantification. From the PCR reads, TCRdb called clonotypes with MiXCR, one entry per CDR3 protein. The sample has more than 35,000 distinct CDR3 sequences; about 19% are singletons. Input material: naive CD8+ T cells from blood, with Jurkat cell RNA spiked in. All receptors come from a human donor in good health. Some libraries in this study had Jurkat cell RNA spiked in. Both conserved end residues are part of each CDR3. Each record gives: J gene, V gene, D gene, clone size, CDR3 DNA, CDR3 protein. D genes are given only for firm matches. A clone size is listed for some rows: how often the clone was seen (once, few, many), or a class if it is expanded.

>TRBJ1-5|TRBV27|.|many
TGTGCCAGCCGCCCGGGGGGCAATCAGCCCCAGCATTTT
CASRPGGNQPQHF
>TRBJ1-1|TRBV7-9|TRBD1|many
TGTGCCAGCAGCTTAGGGGCGGGACAGGAGGCTTTCTTT
CASSLGAGQEAFF
>TRBJ1-6|TRBV7-9|.|many
TGTGCCAGCAGCTTAGGTTCACCCCTCCACTTT
CASSLGSPLHF
>TRBJ2-7|TRBV4-1|.|many
TGCGCCAGCAGCCAGACAGGCTACGAGCAGTACTTC
CASSQTGYEQYF
>TRBJ2-2|TRBV5-6|.|.
TGTGCCAGCAGCTTGGTCAGGACGAGCACCGGGGAGCTGTTTTTT
CASSLVRTSTGELFF
>TRBJ2-3|TRBV12-3/TRBV12-4|.|many
TGTGCCAGCAGTCCCTCCCACACAGATACGCAGTATTTT
CASSPSHTDTQYF
>TRBJ2-1|TRBV19|TRBD2|many
TGTGCCAGTAGCCCTAGCGGCTCCTACAATGAGCAGTTCTTC
CASSPSGSYNEQFF
>TRBJ2-3|TRBV15|.|.
TGTGCCACCAGCAGAGACGAGGGGCGCGCAGATACGCAGTATTTT
CATSRDEGRADTQYF
>TRBJ2-7|TRBV20-1|TRBD1|many
TGCAGTGCTCCCGGACAGGGGGCGTACGAGCAGTACTTC
CSAPGQGAYEQYF
>TRBJ1-1|TRBV13|.|many
TGTGCCAGCAGCTCCCCGGGGGTGGTTGAAGCTTTCTTT
CASSSPGVVEAFF
>TRBJ1-5|TRBV27|TRBD1|few
TGTGCCAGCAGACCAATGACAGGGGGCGTAAGCAATCAGCCCCAGCATTTT
CASRPMTGGVSNQPQHF
>TRBJ1-1|TRBV29-1|.|many
TGCAGCAGCGACGGGAGCTACGCGGACACTGAAGCTTTCTTT
CSSDGSYADTEAFF
>TRBJ2-7|TRBV30|.|.
TGTGCCTGGTGTGTATCCCGAGGGGTAGGCTATGAGCAGTACTTC
CAWCVSRGVGYEQYF
>TRBJ2-7|TRBV12-3/TRBV12-4|TRBD1|few
TGTGCCAGCACCCCCGGGACAGCAGGCTACGAGCAGTACTTC
CASTPGTAGYEQYF
>TRBJ2-1|TRBV4-3|.|.
TGCGCCAGCAGCCAAGAGGTCCCCGCCCGCAACTACAATGAGCAGTTCTTC
CASSQEVPARNYNEQFF
>TRBJ1-2|TRBV4-1|.|many
TGCGCCAGCAGCCTCCAGAGCGATGGGCATTTCTATGGCTACACCTTC
CASSLQSDGHFYGYTF
>TRBJ1-1|TRBV13|TRBD1|many
TGTGCCAGCAGCTCTTACAGGGGGTATGGAGCAACGTCTGAAGCTTTCTTT
CASSSYRGYGATSEAFF
>TRBJ2-3|TRBV7-9|.|many
TGTGCCAGTGCCCTCGAGGAGGGCACAGATACGCAGTATTTT
CASALEEGTDTQYF
>TRBJ1-1|TRBV19|.|.
TGTGCCAGTAGTACGGGCACTGAAGCTTTCTTT
CASSTGTEAFF
>TRBJ2-3|TRBV9|.|few
TGTGCCAGCAGCGTATTGGGGGGAGCAGATACGCAGTATTTT
CASSVLGGADTQYF
>TRBJ1-5|TRBV28|.|.
TGTGCCAGCGTAAGACAAGGTAGCAATCAGCCCCAGCATTTT
CASVRQGSNQPQHF
>TRBJ2-3|TRBV7-2|TRBD2|medium-sized
TGTGCCAGCAGCAACATAGCGGGAGTAGTAGATACGCAGTATTTT
CASSNIAGVVDTQYF
>TRBJ1-1|TRBV25-1|.|many
TGTGCCAGCAGTCCGGGAGGGTCGAACACTGAAGCTTTCTTT
CASSPGGSNTEAFF
>TRBJ1-1|TRBV29-1|TRBD1|medium-sized
TGCAGCGTTGAAGGGAGCCTCCGGGACAGGGGGCGAAACACTGAAGCTTTCTTT
CSVEGSLRDRGRNTEAFF
>TRBJ2-7|TRBV19|.|many
TGTGCCAGTAGTTCGGCTCCGGACTACGAGCAGTACTTC
CASSSAPDYEQYF
>TRBJ1-1|TRBV5-5|TRBD1|many
TGTGCCAGCAGCTTGGGGGCAGGGGGACCTGAAGCTTTCTTT
CASSLGAGGPEAFF
>TRBJ2-1|TRBV24-1|.|.
TGTGCCACCAGTGATACCAAAACCGCCTCGAGGAATGAGCAGTTCTTC
CATSDTKTASRNEQFF
>TRBJ2-3|TRBV28|.|medium-sized
TGTGCCAGCAGTTTGGTCGCTAGTGCTGAGGCAGATACGCAGTATTTT
CASSLVASAEADTQYF
>TRBJ1-5|TRBV6-2/TRBV6-3|.|.
TGTGCCAGCAATCCTACTCGATCCAATCAGCCCCGGCATTTT
CASNPTRSNQPRHF
>TRBJ2-3|TRBV7-6|TRBD2|few
TGTGCCAGCAGCCGAATCGGGACTAGCGGGAGGGCCAAAGATACGCAGTATTTT
CASSRIGTSGRAKDTQYF
>TRBJ2-3|TRBV5-1|.|many
TGCGCCAGCAGCTTGGCCGGCGTAGAAACTAGCACAGATACGCAGTATTTT
CASSLAGVETSTDTQYF
>TRBJ1-5|TRBV19|.|many
TGTGCCAGTAGTATTTGGGGAATCAATCAGCCCCAGCATTTT
CASSIWGINQPQHF
>TRBJ2-3|TRBV28|.|many
TGTGCCAGCAGTGCCTCTCCCATTTACCGCACAGATACGCAGTATTTT
CASSASPIYRTDTQYF
>TRBJ2-1|TRBV12-3/TRBV12-4|TRBD2|few
TGTGCCAGCAGCCCTGGGTGGACTAGCGGCAACTACAATGAGCAGTTCTTC
CASSPGWTSGNYNEQFF
>TRBJ1-4|TRBV27|.|many
TGTGCCAGCAGCCTTTTGTCGGGGTTCGAGGAAAAACTGTTTTTT
CASSLLSGFEEKLFF
>TRBJ2-7|TRBV13|.|many
TGTGCCAGCAGCTTAGGGCCCCTCGAGCAGTACTTC
CASSLGPLEQYF
>TRBJ2-2|TRBV7-6|.|many
TGTGCCAGCAGTTTAGCGCCAGAGTACACCGGGGAGCTGTTTTTT
CASSLAPEYTGELFF
>TRBJ2-3|TRBV28|TRBD1|many
TGTGCCAGCAGTTCGGACAGGGTTAGCACAGATACGCAGTATTTT
CASSSDRVSTDTQYF
>TRBJ2-1|TRBV4-1|.|.
TGCGCCAGCAGCCGAGATCGCGGGGGCTACAATGGGCAGTTCTTC
CASSRDRGGYNGQFF
>TRBJ2-2|TRBV28|.|many
TGTGCCAGCAGTTTTTCCGGCAGGAGCACCGGGGAGCTGTTTTTT
CASSFSGRSTGELFF
>TRBJ2-5|TRBV6-9|TRBD2|many
TGTGCCAGCAGTCCGGGGGGACTAGCGGGAGTTCAAGAGACCCAGTACTTC
CASSPGGLAGVQETQYF
>TRBJ2-3|TRBV4-3|.|.
TGCGCCAGCAGCCAAGATCCAGGGTTGGGCACAGATACGCAGTATTTT
CASSQDPGLGTDTQYF
>TRBJ1-5|TRBV18|TRBD1|many
TGTGCCAGCTCACCCGGACAGGCCAATCAGCCCCAGCATTTT
CASSPGQANQPQHF
>TRBJ2-1|TRBV4-2|TRBD1|medium-sized
TGTGCCAGCAGCCAAGATTTGGGACAGGGATTCTACAATGAGCAGTTCTTC
CASSQDLGQGFYNEQFF
>TRBJ2-3|TRBV9|TRBD1|few
TGTGCCAGCAGCTCTCGGACAGGAGTATCAGATACGCAGTATTTT
CASSSRTGVSDTQYF
>TRBJ1-1|TRBV9|.|many
TGTGCCAGCAGCGTAGTAGCAGTAAACACTGAAGCTTTCTTT
CASSVVAVNTEAFF
>TRBJ2-2|TRBV6-2/TRBV6-3|.|few
TGTGCCAGCAGTTACCGGGGCACCGGGGAGCTGTTTTTT
CASSYRGTGELFF
>TRBJ2-7|TRBV7-9|.|few
TGTGCCAGCAGTTCGGACAGAGGTTACGAGCAGTACTTC
CASSSDRGYEQYF
>TRBJ1-4|TRBV7-9|.|many
TGTGCCAGCAGCCCTTACAGTAGTGAAAAACTGTTTTTT
CASSPYSSEKLFF
>TRBJ2-1|TRBV6-6|TRBD2|.
TGTGCCAGCAGTGACGCTACTAGCGGGAGTTACAATGAGCAGTTCTTC
CASSDATSGSYNEQFF
>TRBJ2-4|TRBV3-1|.|many
TGTGCCAGCAGCCAAGAGGGGAATTTAGCCAAAAACATTCAGTACTTC
CASSQEGNLAKNIQYF
>TRBJ2-7|TRBV30|TRBD2|few
TGTGCCTGGAGTCGACTAGCGGGAGGGTATTCCTACGAGCAGTACTTC
CAWSRLAGGYSYEQYF
>TRBJ2-7|TRBV29-1|TRBD2|many
TGCAGCGCGACTAGCGGGAGACCTTACGAGCAGTACTTC
CSATSGRPYEQYF
>TRBJ2-3|TRBV10-3|TRBD2|medium-sized
TGTGCCATAAAGACTAGCGGGGACACAGATACGCAGTATTTT
CAIKTSGDTDTQYF